Included here is one TCR beta chain sequence, with context. Its antigen is as yet unknown. This sequence may be a read error, since a much larger clone differs from it by one base. Given the absence of the conserved phenylalanine or tryptophan at the CDR3 end, a read error is likely. TCRdb analysed the multiplex PCR reads with MiXCR anew, one entry per CDR3 protein. The sample shows over 35,000 distinct CDR3 sequences, around a third of them seen only once. The sample belongs to a study of breast tumors, draining lymph nodes, adjacent tissues. Notes on the study in general: Tumor and nontumor repertoires were significantly more similar in luminal-like than in basal-like breast cancer.

Germline V CDR1 and CDR2: MNHEY, SVGEGT. V was clipped by 4 bases and J by 3 bases, with 10 bases between them. The CDR3 runs to 14 residues. The gene calls are TRBV6-2 or TRBV6-3 and TRBJ1-5; D ambiguous. The sequence came from a female donor with breast cancer. Some clones in this sample may be carry-over from other donors' samples. Source material: breast tumor tissue. CDR3: CASSSMGFNQPQHV. CDR3 DNA: TGTGCCAGCAGTTCTATGGGGTTCAATCAGCCCCAGCATGTT.